Reported below is one T cell receptor beta chain. The antigen is unknown. Each of the CD4+ naive, central memory, regulatory and stem cell-like memory populations was sorted via CD45RO/CCR7/CD25/CD127/CD95/CD27. This sample was included in a study of beta chain features in type 1 diabetes. Regarding the study as a whole: VDJ junctions in type 1 diabetes patients carried more deletions and fewer insertions. Any HLA-type effect on TCRB rearrangement remained unresolved here. cDNA-based sequencing might over-represent cells highly expressing TCR.

Investigators reverse transcribed all isolated RNA, so they sequenced expressed TCRB transcripts. The table came from immunoSEQ multiplex PCR; TCRdb's copy has only in-frame clones and leaves some out. The sample shows tens of thousands of clones, 45% to 50% of them seen only once. The sample was central memory CD4+ T cells from blood. This clonotype originated in a woman aged 18-29 years in good health.

The CDR3 DNA reads as TGCGCCAGCAGCTTGGGCAGTCAAGAGACCCAGTACTTC. This sequence encodes CASSLGSQETQYF. J is TRBJ2-5 and V is TRBV5-1; D unresolved. From germline, CDR1 is SGHRS and CDR2 YFSETQ. The CDR3 consists of 13 residues. V shed 0 bases and J shed 2 bases, with 5 bases lying between them.